The count of the clone carrying this T cell receptor (beta chain) is one. The data were produced by immunoSEQ multiplex PCR, yet TCRdb's version contains in-frame clones alone and is incomplete. The sample has roughly 25,000 clones, 85% to 90% seen once. The germline V gene encodes CDR1 SGHVS and CDR2 FNYEAQ. V was cut by 6 bases and J by 2 bases, with 16 bases left in between. This CDR3 spans 16 amino acids. These data are taken from a study of preoperative IRX-2 immunotherapy in early breast cancer. Sample treatment: preoperative locoregional IRX-2 cytokine immunotherapy. Preoperative locoregional IRX-2 cytokine immunotherapy was tested in the phase Ib source study.

The chain carries TRBV7-6 and TRBJ2-2; D call uncertain. The receptor was isolated from a human donor with breast cancer. The starting material was tumor tissue, obtained after IRX-2 immunotherapy. The CDR3 protein is CASRDATEFNTGELFF. CDR3 DNA sequence: TGTGCCAGCAGGGACGCCACGGAGTTTAACACCGGGGAGCTGTTTTTT.